The clone carrying this T cell receptor (beta chain) was seen ten or more times. The data were taken from a study of T cells in Graves' hyperthyroidism and ophthalmopathy. Overall study context: Prior to any treatment, at the point of initial diagnosis, peripheral blood was collected.

RNA transcripts gave rise to amplified TCR beta CDR3 regions. HTBI primers were employed in a first-round RT-PCR of the TCR CDR3. One entry per CDR3 protein results from TCRdb running MiXCR on the multiplex PCR reads. The sample shows hundreds of thousands of distinct CDR3 sequences, approximately 14% of them seen only once. The CDR3 loop spans 13 amino acids. Germline CDR1 is SGHAT and CDR2 is FQNNGV. J gave up 6 bases and V 1 base, and 0 bases lay outside the gene matches. The receptor's source is a woman younger than 35 with Graves' hyperthyroidism. Material for sequencing was blood. The rearrangement uses TRBV11-2 and TRBJ2-4; the match to TRBD2 covers 7 bases. CDR3 nucleotides: TGTGCCAGCAGCTTAGGGGGGGGAAACATTCAGTACTTC. Encoded protein: CASSLGGGNIQYF.